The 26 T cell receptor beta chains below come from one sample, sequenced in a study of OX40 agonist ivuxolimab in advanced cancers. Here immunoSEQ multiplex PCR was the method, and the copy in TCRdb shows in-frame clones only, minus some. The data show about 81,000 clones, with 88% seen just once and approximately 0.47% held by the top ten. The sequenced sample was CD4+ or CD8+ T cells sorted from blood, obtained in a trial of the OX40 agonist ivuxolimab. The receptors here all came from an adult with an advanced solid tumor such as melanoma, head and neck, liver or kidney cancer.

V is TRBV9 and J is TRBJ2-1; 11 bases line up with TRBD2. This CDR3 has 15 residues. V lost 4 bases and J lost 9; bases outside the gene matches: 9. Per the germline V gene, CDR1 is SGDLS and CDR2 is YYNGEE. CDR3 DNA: TGTGCCAGCAGCAAGACTAGCGGGGATATCACTGAGCAGTTCTTC. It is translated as CASSKTSGDITEQFF.

The CDR3 DNA is TGTGCCAGCAGCTTAGCCGGGACAGGGGGCGTCTATGGCTACACCTTC. Amino acid sequence: CASSLAGTGGVYGYTF. The chain couples TRBV11-2 to TRBJ1-2, with 12 positions matching TRBD1. This CDR3 contains 16 residues. V trimming: 1 base; J trimming: 4 bases; junction bases outside the gene matches: 4. Per germline, CDR1 SGHAT and CDR2 FQNNGV.

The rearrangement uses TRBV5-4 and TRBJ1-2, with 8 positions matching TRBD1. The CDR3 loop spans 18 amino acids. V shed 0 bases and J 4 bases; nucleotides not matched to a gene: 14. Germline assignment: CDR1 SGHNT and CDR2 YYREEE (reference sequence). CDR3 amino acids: CASSLGGGQGRSGYGYTF. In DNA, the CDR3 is TGTGCCAGCAGCTTGGGGGGCGGACAGGGCCGATCGGGCTATGGCTACACCTTC.

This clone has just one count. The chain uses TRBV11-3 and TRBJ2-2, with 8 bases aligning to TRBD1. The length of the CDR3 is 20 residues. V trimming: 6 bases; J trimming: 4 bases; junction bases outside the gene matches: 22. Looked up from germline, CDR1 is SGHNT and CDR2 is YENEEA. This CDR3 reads CASSLHSHPGQGRSTGELFF. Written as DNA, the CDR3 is TGTGCCAGCAGTCTCCACTCTCATCCAGGACAGGGACGGAGCACCGGGGAGCTGTTTTTT.

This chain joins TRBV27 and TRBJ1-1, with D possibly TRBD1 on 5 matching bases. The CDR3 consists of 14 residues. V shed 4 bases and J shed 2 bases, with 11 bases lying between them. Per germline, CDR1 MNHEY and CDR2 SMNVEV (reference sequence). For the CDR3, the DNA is TGTGCCAGCAGTTGGGACGCCCGAAACACTGAAGCTTTCTTT. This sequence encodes CASSWDARNTEAFF.

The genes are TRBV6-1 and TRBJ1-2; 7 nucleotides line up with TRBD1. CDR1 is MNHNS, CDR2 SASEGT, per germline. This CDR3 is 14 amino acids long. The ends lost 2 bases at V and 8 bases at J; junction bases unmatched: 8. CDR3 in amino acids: CASSEPTGTWGYTF. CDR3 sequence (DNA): TGTGCCAGCAGTGAACCGACAGGGACGTGGGGCTACACCTTC.

The CDR3 spells CASSYQGRGNEQFF. CDR3 coding DNA: TGTGCCAGCAGCTACCAGGGTCGGGGAAATGAGCAGTTCTTC. The gene calls are TRBV7-9 and TRBJ2-1; either TRBD1 or TRBD2 may fit D (5 bases each). Germline-derived CDR1 and CDR2 are SEHNR and FQNEAQ (reference sequence). CDR3 length equals 14 residues. V was pared by 4 bases and J by 7 bases, with 14 bases between.

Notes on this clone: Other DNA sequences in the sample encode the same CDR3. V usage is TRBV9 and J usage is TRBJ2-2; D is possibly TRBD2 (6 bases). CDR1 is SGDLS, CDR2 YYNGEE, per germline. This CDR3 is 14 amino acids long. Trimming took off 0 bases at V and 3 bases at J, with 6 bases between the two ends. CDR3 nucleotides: TGTGCCAGCAGCGTAGGGGGGGACACCGGGGAGCTGTTTTTT. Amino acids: CASSVGGDTGELFF.

DNA of the CDR3: TGTGCTAGTGGTTTGGGCTCTGGGGCCAACGTCCTGACTTTC. It codes for CASGLGSGANVLTF. The chain couples TRBV12-5 to TRBJ2-6; D remains unclear. V gave up 1 base and J gave up 0 bases, with 1 base separating them. Germline loops: CDR1 LGHNT, CDR2 FRNRAP. The CDR3 loop spans 14 amino acids.

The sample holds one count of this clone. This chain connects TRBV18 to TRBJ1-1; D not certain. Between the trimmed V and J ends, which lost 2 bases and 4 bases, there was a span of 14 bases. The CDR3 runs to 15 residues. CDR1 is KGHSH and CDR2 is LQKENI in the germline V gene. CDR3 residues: CASSPNGVKGTEAFF. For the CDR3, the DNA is TGTGCCAGCTCACCAAACGGGGTGAAGGGCACTGAAGCTTTCTTT.

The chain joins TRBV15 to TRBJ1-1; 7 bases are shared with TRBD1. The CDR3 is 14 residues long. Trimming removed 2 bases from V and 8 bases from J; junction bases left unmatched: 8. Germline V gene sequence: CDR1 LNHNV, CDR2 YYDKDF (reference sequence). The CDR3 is CATSRQGTEGEAFF. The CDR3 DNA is TGTGCCACCAGCAGACAAGGGACAGAAGGAGAAGCTTTCTTT.

The CDR3 DNA reads TGCGCCAGCAGCTTGACTAGTGGGGGGCAAGAGACCCAGTACTTC. Its protein product is CASSLTSGGQETQYF. The chain has TRBV5-1 and TRBJ2-5, with D possibly matching TRBD2 (6 bases). This CDR3 has 15 residues. Germline V gives CDR1 SGHRS, CDR2 YFSETQ. Trimming shortened V by 1 base and J by 2 bases, and 12 bases separated the two germline ends.

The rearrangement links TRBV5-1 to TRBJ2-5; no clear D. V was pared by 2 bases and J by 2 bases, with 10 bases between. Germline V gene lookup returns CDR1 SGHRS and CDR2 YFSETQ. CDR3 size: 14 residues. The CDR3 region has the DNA TGCGCCAGCAGCTTATATGGGGAACAAGAGACCCAGTACTTC. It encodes CASSLYGEQETQYF. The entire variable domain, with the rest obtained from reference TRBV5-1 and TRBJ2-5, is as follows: KAGVTQTPRYLIKTRGQQVTLSCSPISGHRSVSWYQQTPGQGLQFLFEYFSETQRNKGNFPGRFSGRQFSNSRSEMNVSTLELGDSALYLCASSLYGEQETQYFGPGTRLLVL.

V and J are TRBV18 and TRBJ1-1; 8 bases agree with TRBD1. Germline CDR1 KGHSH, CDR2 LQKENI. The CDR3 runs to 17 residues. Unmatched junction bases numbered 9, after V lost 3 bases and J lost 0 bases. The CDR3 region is CASSPMGRQGMNTEAFF. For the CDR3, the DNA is TGTGCCAGCTCACCTATGGGGAGACAGGGGATGAACACTGAAGCTTTCTTT.

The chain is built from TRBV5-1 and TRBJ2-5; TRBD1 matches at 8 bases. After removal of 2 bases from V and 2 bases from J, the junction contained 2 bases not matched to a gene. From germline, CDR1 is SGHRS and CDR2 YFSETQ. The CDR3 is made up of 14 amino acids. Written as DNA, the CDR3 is TGCGCCAGCAGCTTTCAGGGGGCACAAGAGACCCAGTACTTC. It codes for CASSFQGAQETQYF.

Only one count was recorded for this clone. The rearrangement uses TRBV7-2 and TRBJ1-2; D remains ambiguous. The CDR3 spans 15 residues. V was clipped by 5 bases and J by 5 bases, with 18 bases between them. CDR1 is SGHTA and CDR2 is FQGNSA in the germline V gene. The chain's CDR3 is CASSVDQNRPYGYTF. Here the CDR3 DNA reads TGTGCCAGCAGCGTAGACCAAAACAGACCTTATGGCTACACCTTC.

Here the CDR3 DNA reads TGTGCCAGCTCACCGTACCCATCTGGGGCGGTGGTGACTGAAGCTTTCTTT. The encoded protein is CASSPYPSGAVVTEAFF. The chain is built from TRBV18 and TRBJ1-1; TRBD1 might be the D (5 bases). The CDR3 loop spans 17 amino acids. V lost 3 bases and J 5 bases, leaving 22 bases between the germline ends. Germline assignment: CDR1 KGHSH and CDR2 LQKENI.

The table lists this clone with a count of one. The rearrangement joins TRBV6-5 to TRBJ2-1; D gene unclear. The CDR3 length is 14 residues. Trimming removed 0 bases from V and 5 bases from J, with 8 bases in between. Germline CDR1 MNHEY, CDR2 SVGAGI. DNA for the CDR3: TGTGCCAGCAGTTACTCCCCAAACGACAATGAGCAGTTCTTC. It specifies CASSYSPNDNEQFF.

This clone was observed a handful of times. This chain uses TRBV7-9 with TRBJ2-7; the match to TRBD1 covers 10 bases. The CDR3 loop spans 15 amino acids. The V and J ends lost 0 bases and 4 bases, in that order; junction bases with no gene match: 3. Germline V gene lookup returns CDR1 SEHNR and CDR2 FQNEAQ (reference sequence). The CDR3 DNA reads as TGTGCCAGCAGCTTAGCGGGACAGGGGTGGTACGAGCAGTACTTC. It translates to CASSLAGQGWYEQYF.

DNA of the CDR3: TGTGCCAGCAGTGAAGAGGTGGGGGGTGGCTACACCTTC. It translates to CASSEEVGGGYTF. The chain carries TRBV2 and TRBJ1-2; D might be TRBD1 (5 bases). There are 13 residues in the CDR3. Germline loops: CDR1 SNHLY, CDR2 FYNNEI. Trimming took off 1 base at V and 7 bases at J, with 10 bases between the two ends.

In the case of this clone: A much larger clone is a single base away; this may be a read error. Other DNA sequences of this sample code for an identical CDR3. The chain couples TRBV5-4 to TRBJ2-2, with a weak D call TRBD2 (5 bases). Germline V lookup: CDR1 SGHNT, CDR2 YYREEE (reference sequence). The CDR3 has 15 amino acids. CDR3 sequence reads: CASSPLGSNTGELFF. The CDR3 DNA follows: TGTGCCAGCAGCCCGCTGGGGTCGAACACCGGGGAGTTGTTTTTT.

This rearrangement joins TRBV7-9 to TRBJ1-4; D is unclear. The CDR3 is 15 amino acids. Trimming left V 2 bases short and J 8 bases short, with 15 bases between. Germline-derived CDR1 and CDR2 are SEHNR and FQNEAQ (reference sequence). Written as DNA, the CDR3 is TGTGCCAGCAGCTTATTGGTCAGAGGAATAGAAAAACTGTTTTTT. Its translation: CASSLLVRGIEKLFF.

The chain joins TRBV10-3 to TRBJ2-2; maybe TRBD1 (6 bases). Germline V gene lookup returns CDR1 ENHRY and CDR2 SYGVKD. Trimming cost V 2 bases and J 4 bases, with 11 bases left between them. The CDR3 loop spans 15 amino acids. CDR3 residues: CAISENSRGTGELFF. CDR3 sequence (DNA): TGTGCCATCAGTGAGAACTCCAGGGGCACCGGGGAGCTGTTTTTT.

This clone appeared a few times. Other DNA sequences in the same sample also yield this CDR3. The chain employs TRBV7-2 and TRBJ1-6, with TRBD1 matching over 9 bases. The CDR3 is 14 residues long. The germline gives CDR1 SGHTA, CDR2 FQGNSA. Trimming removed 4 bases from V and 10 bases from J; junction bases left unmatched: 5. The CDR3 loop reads CASSSDRGRSPLHF. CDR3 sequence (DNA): TGTGCCAGCAGCTCGGACAGGGGAAGGTCACCCCTCCACTTT.

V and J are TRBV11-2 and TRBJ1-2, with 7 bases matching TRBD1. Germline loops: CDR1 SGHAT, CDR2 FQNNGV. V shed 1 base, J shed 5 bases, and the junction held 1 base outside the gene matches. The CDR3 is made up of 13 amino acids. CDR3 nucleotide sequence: TGTGCCAGCAGCTTAGGACAGGGTTATGGCTACACCTTC. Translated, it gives CASSLGQGYGYTF.

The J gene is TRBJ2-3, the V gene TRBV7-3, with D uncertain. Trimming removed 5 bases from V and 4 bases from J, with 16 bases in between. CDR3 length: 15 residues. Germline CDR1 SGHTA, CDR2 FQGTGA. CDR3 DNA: TGTGCCAGCAGCCCGCGGCTAAGTTCGGCAGATACGCAGTATTTT. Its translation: CASSPRLSSADTQYF.